This T cell receptor beta chain was sequenced during a study of OX40 agonist ivuxolimab in advanced cancers. The protocol was immunoSEQ multiplex PCR, while the TCRdb copy is restricted to in-frame clones and leaves out a portion. The sample holds tens of thousands of clones; around 90% are singletons and the top ten take 0.8% to 1.2%. The CDR3 contains 15 residues. V gave up 2 bases and J gave up 1 base, with 13 bases separating them. From germline, CDR1 is SGHRS and CDR2 YFSETQ. The V and J genes are TRBV5-1 and TRBJ2-7; D call uncertain. The source is an adult with an advanced solid tumor such as melanoma, head and neck, liver or kidney cancer. Sequencing was performed on CD4+ or CD8+ T cells sorted from blood, taken in a trial of the OX40 agonist ivuxolimab. The CDR3 coding sequence is TGCGCCAGCAGCTTAGGTGATGGCCTTTCCTACGAGCAGTACTTC. Translation: CASSLGDGLSYEQYF.